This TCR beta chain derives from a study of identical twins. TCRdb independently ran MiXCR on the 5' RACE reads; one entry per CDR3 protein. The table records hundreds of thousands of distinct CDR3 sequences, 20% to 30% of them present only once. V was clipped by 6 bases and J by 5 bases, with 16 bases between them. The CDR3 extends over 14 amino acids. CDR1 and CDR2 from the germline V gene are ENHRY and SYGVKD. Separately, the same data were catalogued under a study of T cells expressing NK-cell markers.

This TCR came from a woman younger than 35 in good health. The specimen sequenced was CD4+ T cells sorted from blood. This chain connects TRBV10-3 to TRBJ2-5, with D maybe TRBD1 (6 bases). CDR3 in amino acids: CAIRAGTQGETQYF. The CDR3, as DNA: TGTGCCATCAGGGCCGGGACCCAGGGGGAGACCCAGTACTTC.